This T cell receptor (beta chain) was observed in a study of identifying expanded T cells in peripheral blood. The study, taken as a whole, reports: Roughly 2-week clone count variance significantly increased as total template count grew.

This clone was picked up one time. Its specificity is not known. Method: immunoSEQ multiplex PCR; TCRdb's copy keeps in-frame clones and lacks some. The table shows around 47,000 clones, with around 82% occurring only once. Collection occurred without any documented infections or immune events in donors. This CDR3 has 14 residues. Germline-derived CDR1 and CDR2 are PRHDT and FYEKMQ (reference sequence). The germline V and J ends were trimmed by 7 bases and 2 bases, with 14 bases remaining between them. The origin of this receptor is a person aged 18 to 75 in good health. This rearrangement joins TRBV13 to TRBJ1-1; D possibly corresponds to TRBD1 (5 bases). Sequencing was carried out using blood. CDR3 DNA: TGTGCCAGCAAAGTTTGGACATACAACACTGAAGCTTTCTTT. This translates into CASKVWTYNTEAFF.